This T cell receptor (beta chain) is drawn from a study of blood T cell repertoires in COVID-19. On the study more broadly: PBMCs, B-cell-depleted T cells, or T cells were the source of the cDNA or gDNA that made up the material.

The CDR3 contains 13 residues. The junction had 9 bases not matched to a gene; V was cut back by 6 bases and J by 8 bases. In the source study's methods: Amplified reference gene primers provided the basis for estimating nucleated cell counts. Here immunoSEQ multiplex PCR was the method, and the copy in TCRdb shows in-frame clones only, minus some. The DNA gave D and trimming, while V, J and clone size come from that table. The repertoire consists of hundreds of thousands of clones, with around 86% occurring once and the leading ten covering over 1.3%. This sequence was found in a woman in her twenties or thirties with active or convalescent COVID-19. Sequencing used peripheral blood. The chain couples TRBV12-3 or TRBV12-4 to TRBJ1-2; the match to TRBD1 covers 7 bases. CDR3 coding DNA: TGTGCCAGCAGCCGGAACAGGGGTTACGGCTACACCTTC. Protein product: CASSRNRGYGYTF.